The 28 T cell receptor beta chains given below trace back to one sample, sequenced in a study of CD8+ T cells in alopecia areata. Extraction of RNA preceded its reverse transcription into cDNA, which served as the sequencing template. Assay: immunoSEQ multiplex PCR; the TCRdb copy retains only in-frame clones and omits some. The repertoire consists of 2,000 or so clones, none detected only once. Separation of pooled cutaneous lymph node cells was by sorting with CD4, CD8alpha, NKG2D, NKG2ACE and other markers. Input material: CD8+ T cells sorted from a lymph node. The source is a C3H/HeJ mouse with alopecia areata. This strain's MHC haplotype is H2-k.

The sample holds a few counts of this clone. These gene names are mouse names. The CDR3 end is not reached by the read, which stops 4 residues before it; the germline J gene fills it in. The V and J genes are TRBV13-1 and TRBJ2-1; 12 bases line up with TRBD2. The CDR3 has 16 amino acids. J gave up 2 bases and V 4 bases, and 4 bases lay outside the gene matches. CDR1 and CDR2 from the germline V gene are NSHNY and SYGAGN. The CDR3 bases that were read are TGTGCCAGCAGTTCCGGGACTGGGGGGTACTATGCT. This sequence encodes CASSSGTGGYYA. The full CDR3 reads CASSSGTGGYYAEQFF.

This clone rates as medium-sized. Genes and germline come from the mouse. The read falls 4 residues short of the CDR3 end, and the missing part is taken from the germline J gene. The chain couples TRBV14 to TRBJ2-7, with 10 bases fitting TRBD2. The CDR3 spans 14 residues. The germline CDR1 and CDR2 sequences are SGHDT and FRDEAV. CDR3 bases read: TGTGCCAGCAGTCCCCGGGACTGGGGATAT. Its translation: CASSPRDWGY. The CDR3, in full, reads CASSPRDWGYEQYF.

Many counts were recorded for this clone. Genes here carry mouse names. The read falls 4 residues short of the CDR3 end, and the missing part is taken from the germline J gene. J is TRBJ2-2 and V is TRBV14; possibly TRBD2 for D (5 bases). Germline loops: CDR1 SGHDT, CDR2 FRDEAV. V was pared by 5 bases and J by 2 bases, with 13 bases between. This CDR3 has 15 residues. The CDR3 bases that were read are TGTGCCAGCAGCTCCTCTGGGAGGAACACCGGG. Residues: CASSSSGRNTG. The whole CDR3 sequence reads CASSSSGRNTGQLYF.

This clone was found a few times. These gene names are mouse names. The CDR3 DNA, read in part, is TGTGCCAGCAGCCAAGGGACTGGGGGGTCCGGG. Translating gives CASSQGTGGSG. The entire CDR3 reads CASSQGTGGSGQLYF. The chain uses TRBV5 and TRBJ2-2; 11 bases are shared with TRBD2. Coverage ceases 4 residues before the CDR3 finishes, and the germline J gene fills in the end. Trimming removed 1 base from V and 6 bases from J; junction bases left unmatched: 1. Germline assignment: CDR1 LGHNA and CDR2 YNLKQL (reference sequence). This CDR3 region has 15 residues.

There are many counts of this clone. Here the gene names and germline are mouse. The read terminates 4 residues before the CDR3 end, so the remaining end is supplied by the germline J gene. The V and J genes are TRBV13-2 and TRBJ1-1; no clear D gene. Trimming cost V 0 bases and J 0 bases, with 6 bases left between them. Germline loops: CDR1 NNHNN, CDR2 SYGAGS (reference sequence). The CDR3 is 14 amino acids. The CDR3 sequence is CASGDGLTNTEVFF. The CDR3 DNA, read in part, is TGTGCCAGCGGTGATGGACTAACAAACACA.

Remarks on this clone: Genes and germline are mouse. The CDR3 bases that were read are TGCACCTGCAGTGCACCAGGGGGGAATAACTATGCT. This encodes CTCSAPGGNNYA. The whole CDR3 protein is CTCSAPGGNNYAEQFF. The J gene is TRBJ2-1, the V gene TRBV1; perhaps TRBD1 as D (7 bases). The CDR3 end lies 4 residues beyond the end of the read and is filled in from the germline J gene. Trimming took 2 bases from V and 0 from J, leaving 11 bases between them. The CDR3 length is 16 residues. CDR1 and CDR2 from the germline V gene are NSQYPW and LRSPGD (reference sequence).

On this clone itself: The germline gene is not matched at one end of the junction; a read error may be the cause. Any gene name here is a mouse gene name. The read is 4 residues too short to cover the CDR3 end, so that end is filled in from the germline J gene. V is TRBV1 and J is TRBJ2-4, with 7 bases that match TRBD1. Germline V lookup: CDR1 NSQYPW, CDR2 LRSPGD (reference sequence). This CDR3 spans 14 amino acids. The CDR3 bases that were read are TGCAACTGCAGTGCGGACAGGAATCAAAAC. It encodes CNCSADRNQN. The CDR3, in full, reads CNCSADRNQNTLYF.

By share, this clone counts as medium-sized. Genes and germline are mouse. This CDR3 reads CASSSSWGRAETLYF. CDR3 bases read: TGTGCTAGCAGTAGCTCCTGGGGGAGGGCAGAA. The chain has TRBV17 and TRBJ2-3, with 7 bases identical to TRBD2. The read comes to an end 4 residues before the CDR3 does, leaving the germline J gene to fill in the end. Trimming removed 3 bases from V and 3 bases from J; junction bases left unmatched: 6. The CDR3 runs 15 residues. Germline lookup yields CDR1 MNHDT and CDR2 YYDKIL. Together with reference TRBV17 and TRBJ2-3, the CDR3 gives the full variable domain: DTTVKQNPRYKLARVGKPVNLICSQTMNHDTMYWYQKKPNQAPKLLLFYYDKILNREADTFEKFQSSRPNNSFCSLYIGSAGLEYSAMYLCASSSSWGRAETLYFGSGTRLTVL.

On this clone: Mouse names are used for the genes. The read ends 4 residues before the CDR3 terminus; that terminus is restored from the germline J gene. The chain employs TRBV5 and TRBJ1-2, with TRBD1 as a possible D gene (6 bases). The V gene's germline CDR1 is LGHNA and CDR2 YNLKQL (reference sequence). V was cut by 4 bases and J by 0 bases, with 12 bases left in between. This CDR3 has 15 amino acids. The CDR3 sequence is CASSPTGTTNSDYTF. The CDR3 bases that were read are TGTGCCAGCAGCCCTACCGGGACAACAAACTCC.

In its sample, this clone was seen many times. Gene labels here are mouse ones. The DNA ends 4 residues before the CDR3 does, and the rest of the CDR3 is filled in from the germline J gene. The chain couples TRBV13-2 to TRBJ2-5; 12 nucleotides match TRBD2. Germline V lookup: CDR1 NNHNN, CDR2 SYGAGS (reference sequence). This CDR3 is built from 15 residues. The sequenced part of the CDR3 DNA is TGTGCCAGCGGTGCCGGGACTGGGGGGCCAGAC. As protein: CASGAGTGGPD. The complete CDR3 protein is CASGAGTGGPDTQYF.

Regarding this clone: Gene names and germline match the mouse. Coverage ceases 3 residues before the CDR3 finishes, and the germline J gene fills in the end. V usage is TRBV13-2 and J usage is TRBJ1-6; D may be TRBD1 (5 bases). TRBJ1-6 has ORF status, its function being uncertain. CDR1 is NNHNN, CDR2 SYGAGS, per germline (reference sequence). CDR3 length equals 16 residues. Deletions cut 0 bases from V and 0 bases from J, with 7 bases between. The chain's CDR3 is CASGDGGSSYNSPLYF. The CDR3 DNA, read in part, is TGTGCCAGCGGTGATGGGGGGAGTTCCTATAATTCGCCC.

Remarks on this clone: Each gene name is a mouse one. The read halts 4 residues ahead of the CDR3 end, with the missing end drawn from the germline J gene. The chain combines TRBV19 with TRBJ2-2; 9 bases are a match to TRBD2. CDR1 is FNHDT and CDR2 is SITEND in the germline V gene (reference sequence). This CDR3 contains 14 residues. Losses at the gene ends were 9 bases for V and 3 bases for J; bases not matched to a gene: 6. The sequenced part of the CDR3 DNA is TGTGCCACCTCTAACTGGGGGGACACCGGG. As protein: CATSNWGDTG. The CDR3, in full, reads CATSNWGDTGQLYF.

This clone was counted between two and nine times. Gene names follow the mouse nomenclature. The CDR3 is CASKGRGTEVFF. The sequenced part of the CDR3 DNA is TGTGCCAGCAAGGGCAGGGGCACA. The chain combines TRBV13-2 with TRBJ1-1, with D possibly being TRBD1 (6 bases). Read sequence stops 4 residues before the CDR3 end, and the germline J gene provides the missing end. The germline V and J ends were trimmed by 7 bases and 4 bases, with 11 bases remaining between them. Germline loops: CDR1 NNHNN, CDR2 SYGAGS (reference sequence). The CDR3 totals 12 residues.

Judged by abundance, this clone is medium-sized. Genes and germline come from the mouse. The CDR3 extends 4 residues past the end of the read, so its final part is completed from the germline J gene. The V and J genes are TRBV5 and TRBJ2-7; 12 positions agree with TRBD2. The germline CDR1 and CDR2 sequences are LGHNA and YNLKQL (reference sequence). The CDR3 sequence is 14 residues long. The CDR3 here is CASSQRDWGDEQYF. The CDR3 DNA, read in part, is TGTGCCAGCAGCCAACGGGACTGGGGGGAT.

As for this clone: Genes and germline are mouse. The CDR3 goes on 4 residues after the read ends, and that part is filled in from the germline J gene. Within the sample, other DNA sequences also encode this same CDR3. The chain employs TRBV5 and TRBJ2-7; TRBD2 agrees at 11 bases. CDR3 size: 14 residues. The V segment lost 4 bases and the J segment 2 bases; nucleotides outside the gene matches: 1. Looked up from germline, CDR1 is LGHNA and CDR2 is YNLKQL (reference sequence). CDR3 loop: CASSPTGGAYEQYF. The DNA read from the CDR3 is TGTGCCAGCAGCCCGACTGGGGGGGCCTAT.

This clone has only a few counts. Gene names follow the mouse nomenclature. The CDR3 reads CASWGQNTLYF. The covered CDR3 bases are TGTGCCAGCTGGGGTCAAAAC. The genes are TRBV13-3 and TRBJ2-4; D is uncertain. The read terminates 4 residues ahead of where the CDR3 ends, so the germline J gene completes it. V was trimmed by 7 bases and J by 1 base, leaving 4 bases between them. This CDR3 has 11 amino acids. CDR1 NNHDY and CDR2 SYVADS come from the germline V gene.

In this sample, this clone turned up a few times. The germline and genes are mouse ones. The missing CDR3 end, 4 residues past where the read stops, is filled in from the germline J gene. The chain recombines TRBV5 with TRBJ2-7; a weak D match, TRBD2 (5 bases). V was clipped by 0 bases and J by 3 bases, with 6 bases between them. Germline assignment: CDR1 LGHNA and CDR2 YNLKQL (reference sequence). The CDR3 has 13 residues. Partial CDR3 DNA: TGTGCCAGCAGCCAAGATCTGGGCTAT. It yields the protein CASSQDLGY. The entire CDR3 protein is CASSQDLGYEQYF.

This clone showed up many times. The listed genes are named as in mouse. The sequenced fragment ends 4 residues before the CDR3 boundary, so the rest is inferred from the germline J gene. This chain uses TRBV13-3 with TRBJ2-1; 9 bases are shared with TRBD1. This CDR3 is built from 13 residues. After removal of 5 bases from V and 5 bases from J, the junction contained 2 bases not matched to a gene. Looked up from germline, CDR1 is NNHDY and CDR2 is SYVADS. The CDR3 here is CASSGTGNAEQFF. CDR3 DNA, as far as it was read: TGTGCCAGCAGCGGGACAGGGAATGCT.

This clone turned up a few times. The listed genes are named as in mouse. The CDR3 end lies 4 residues beyond the end of the read and is filled in from the germline J gene. The V gene is TRBV13-2, the J gene TRBJ2-4; D not resolved. V was shortened by 4 bases and J by 0 bases, with 12 bases between the two germline ends. The CDR3 totals 15 residues. Germline V gives CDR1 NNHNN, CDR2 SYGAGS (reference sequence). Incomplete CDR3 DNA: TGTGCCAGCGGTTCCTTCTCAGCTAGTCAAAAC. This encodes CASGSFSASQN. The whole CDR3 sequence reads CASGSFSASQNTLYF.

This clone was detected only a few times. Gene names refer to mouse genes. The read comes to an end 4 residues before the CDR3 does, leaving the germline J gene to fill in the end. The genes are TRBV5 and TRBJ2-7; 10 nucleotides align to TRBD2. In germline, CDR1 is LGHNA, CDR2 YNLKQL (reference sequence). The CDR3 loop spans 14 amino acids. V dropped 2 bases and J dropped 3; count of bases not matched to a gene: 1. CDR3 protein: CASSQTGGGYEQYF. Incomplete CDR3 DNA: TGTGCCAGCAGCCAAACTGGGGGGGGCTAT.

For this clone: Gene names refer to mouse genes. The read comes to an end 4 residues before the CDR3 does, leaving the germline J gene to fill in the end. The J gene is TRBJ2-5, the V gene TRBV13-1, with 7 nucleotides matching TRBD2. CDR1 and CDR2 from the germline V gene are NSHNY and SYGAGN. The CDR3 totals 15 residues. The V segment lost 2 bases and the J segment 2 bases; nucleotides outside the gene matches: 5. The sequenced CDR3 bases are TGTGCCAGCAGTGAACTGGGGTTCCTCCAAGAC. Amino acid sequence: CASSELGFLQD. The whole CDR3 region reads CASSELGFLQDTQYF.

This clone is medium-sized within its sample. Gene names are mouse gene names. The sequence runs out 4 residues before the end of the CDR3; the remainder is reconstructed from the germline J gene. The chain links TRBV13-2 to TRBJ2-7, with TRBD1 matching over 7 bases. This CDR3 spans 13 amino acids. Per the germline V gene, CDR1 is NNHNN and CDR2 is SYGAGS (reference sequence). The CDR3 DNA, read in part, is TGTGCCAGCGGTGAATTCAGGGGGTAT. Translation gives CASGEFRGY. The complete CDR3 reads CASGEFRGYEQYF.

This clone was detected a few times. Here the gene names and germline are mouse. The read finishes 4 residues shy of the CDR3 end, and the germline J gene is used to complete it. The genes are TRBV29 and TRBJ2-3; the match to TRBD2 covers 13 bases. V gave up 2 bases and J gave up 3 bases; unmatched junction bases: 2. This CDR3 region has 16 residues. Germline V gene sequence: CDR1 MSHET, CDR2 SYDVDS. Incomplete CDR3 DNA: TGTGCTAGCAGTTTAGGACTGGGGGGGCGCGCAGAA. Amino acids: CASSLGLGGRAE. The full-length CDR3 reads as CASSLGLGGRAETLYF. Variable domain in full (rest from reference TRBV29 and TRBJ2-3): DMKVTQMPRYLIKRMGENVLLECGQDMSHETMYWYRQDPGLGLQLIYISYDVDSNSEGDIPKGYRVSRKKREHFSLILDSAKTNQTSVYFCASSLGLGGRAETLYFGSGTRLTVL.

Only a few counts were recorded for this clone. Gene names refer to mouse genes. Read data end 4 residues before the CDR3 end; the end is taken from the germline J gene. The chain recombines TRBV13-2 with TRBJ2-1, with D possibly being TRBD1 (6 bases). Germline CDR1 and CDR2: NNHNN and SYGAGS (reference sequence). The CDR3 spans 13 residues. Trimming took 5 bases from V and 1 from J, leaving 7 bases between them. The CDR3 DNA, read in part, is TGTGCCAGCGGGGGACAAAACTATGCT. This translates into CASGGQNYA. The entire CDR3 protein reads CASGGQNYAEQFF.

This clone is labeled medium-sized. Gene names are mouse gene names. The read comes to an end 4 residues before the CDR3 does, leaving the germline J gene to fill in the end. The chain has TRBV1 and TRBJ2-3; a possible D gene is TRBD1 (7 bases). The CDR3 has 15 amino acids. Trimming left V 2 bases short and J 0 bases short, with 9 bases between. CDR1 and CDR2 from the germline V gene are NSQYPW and LRSPGD (reference sequence). CDR3 DNA, as far as it was read: TGCACCTGCAGTGCAAAGGGGGCGAGTGCAGAA. As protein: CTCSAKGASAE. In full, the CDR3 reads CTCSAKGASAETLYF. Based on the CDR3 plus reference TRBV1 and TRBJ2-3, the full variable domain is VTLLEQNPRWRLVPRGQAVNLRCILKNSQYPWMSWYQQDLQKQLQWLFTLRSPGDKEVKSLPGADYLATRVTDTELRLQVANMSQGRTLYCTCSAKGASAETLYFGSGTRLTVL.

This clone was counted only a few times. Gene names are mouse gene names. The CDR3 bases that were read are TGTGCCAGCAGTGAGATGACAGGGGGAAGGGATTCGCCC. Translated: CASSEMTGGRDSP. In full, the CDR3 is CASSEMTGGRDSPLYF. This chain joins TRBV13-3 and TRBJ1-6, with 9 bases lining up with TRBD1. The read ends 3 residues before the CDR3 terminus; that terminus is restored from the germline J gene. TRBJ1-6 falls under the ORF class, with uncertain function. The CDR3 contains 16 residues. Germline CDR1 is NNHDY and CDR2 is SYVADS. V gave up 2 bases and J gave up 8 bases; unmatched junction bases: 8.

The sample holds a few counts of this clone. The gene names here belong to mouse. The read stops 4 residues short of the end of the CDR3; the missing end is completed from the germline J gene. The J gene is TRBJ2-3, the V gene TRBV5; the match to TRBD2 covers 10 bases. Losses at the gene ends were 1 base for V and 1 base for J; bases not matched to a gene: 5. This CDR3 region has 17 residues. The V gene's germline CDR1 is LGHNA and CDR2 YNLKQL (reference sequence). CDR3 sequence reads: CASSQVGTGDRAETLYF. Partial CDR3 DNA: TGTGCCAGCAGCCAAGTTGGGACTGGGGACCGTGCAGAA.

This clone has at least ten counts. Germline and genes here are mouse. The sequenced fragment ends 4 residues before the CDR3 boundary, so the rest is inferred from the germline J gene. This rearrangement joins TRBV13-1 to TRBJ2-4; perhaps TRBD1 as D (5 bases). The V gene lost 5 bases and the J gene lost 0 bases, with 7 bases spanning the gap. The germline CDR1 and CDR2 sequences are NSHNY and SYGAGN. This CDR3 is built from 13 residues. CDR3 region: CASSDRSQNTLYF. CDR3 DNA, as far as it was read: TGTGCCAGCAGCGACAGAAGTCAAAAC.